This TCR beta chain was sequenced for a study of blood T cell repertoires in COVID-19. This CDR3 region has 12 residues. Trimming removed 7 bases from V and 4 bases from J, with 9 bases in between. Per germline, CDR1 MNHEY and CDR2 SMNVEV (reference sequence). TCRdb's table, derived via immunoSEQ multiplex PCR, lists solely in-frame clones and lacks some. The data contain fewer than 120,000 clones, nearly 90% of them singletons. The receptor's source is a human donor in a cohort sampled during active COVID-19. The sequenced sample was peripheral blood. The chain employs TRBV27 and TRBJ2-3; D unresolved. For the CDR3, the DNA is TGTGCCAGCACTCAGATCCCAGATACGCAGTATTTT. This encodes CASTQIPDTQYF.